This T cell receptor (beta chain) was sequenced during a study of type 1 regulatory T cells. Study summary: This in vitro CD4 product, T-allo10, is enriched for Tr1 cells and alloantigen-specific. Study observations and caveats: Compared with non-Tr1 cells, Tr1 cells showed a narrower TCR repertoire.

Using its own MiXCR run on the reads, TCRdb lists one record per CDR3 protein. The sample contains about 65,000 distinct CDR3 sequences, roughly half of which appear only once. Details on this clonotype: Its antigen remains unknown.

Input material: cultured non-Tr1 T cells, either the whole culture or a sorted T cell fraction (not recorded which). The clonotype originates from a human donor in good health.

This CDR3 is CASKNTEAFF. CDR3 sequence (DNA): TGCGCCAGCAAGAACACTGAAGCTTTCTTT. The V gene is TRBV5-1, the J gene TRBJ1-1; no reliable D call. Germline V gives CDR1 SGHRS, CDR2 YFSETQ. Trimming removed 6 bases at V and 1 base at J, with 1 base between. The CDR3 has 10 amino acids.